Sequencing of this TCR beta chain was carried out in a study of T-cell reconstitution after alpha-beta-depleted transplantation in children (dated by TCRdb to about 2016). Broadly, across the study: The study quantitatively tracked T-cell immune reconstitution after TCRalphabeta/CD19-depleted allogeneic hematopoietic cell transplantation in children using TCR repertoire profiling.

This clonotype occurred many times. Its recognized antigen is unknown. Base qualities were left out, and no much larger clone turns up one base away. V drops 0 bases and J drops 12 bases, leaving 12 bases in between. Looking up the germline V gene (reference sequence) yields CDR1 PRHDT and CDR2 FYEKMQ. The CDR3 goes from the cysteine to the phenylalanine over 14 residues. Here the CDR3 DNA is all that survives: 42 bases in frame from base 1. Receptor amplification or capture employed PCR. TCRdb records Illumina HiSeq 2500 as the sequencer. TCR libraries were prepared with molecular barcoding, using unique molecular identifiers to normalize TCRbeta repertoire quantification. In-frame beta chains were kept once TCRdb had trimmed the public reads at Q25 with fastp and called clones with MiXCR. Every CDR3 protein is listed once, alongside the most common genes and DNA of its rows. For this sample there are roughly 500,000 distinct CDR3 sequences; 12% appear just once. The ten biggest clones cover about 5.6% of the sample.

The source of this sequence is a human donor who donated a stem cell graft to a child with combined immunodeficiency. The chain employs TRBV13 and TRBJ1-6; TRBD1 is perhaps the D gene, given 6 matching bases. The material sequenced was PBMCs from the stem cell graft donor, taken from the stem cell graft. The CDR3 corresponds to CASSLGRRGQPLHF. The DNA reads TGTGCCAGCAGCTTAGGCCGCCGGGGACAACCCCTCCACTTT.